One and the same sample provided the 27 T cell receptor beta chains below, sequenced in a study of CD8+CD57+ T cells in acquired aplastic anemia. All sequencing subjects had displayed CD8+CD57+ cell expansion on flow cytometry. Genomic DNA constituted the template upon which TCR beta VDJ and CDR3 profiling was performed. Each CDR3 protein gets one entry after TCRdb re-called the reads with MiXCR. The sample has some 170,000 distinct CDR3 sequences; about two thirds are singletons. The sequencing sample was made of sorted CD4+, CD8+, or CD8+CD57+ T cells (not recorded which) from PBMCs. The receptors here all came from a human donor with aplastic anemia.

This clonotype occurred a few times. The chain is built from TRBV7-3 and TRBJ1-6; 7 bases fit TRBD1. CDR1 is SGHTA, CDR2 FQGTGA, per germline. V was clipped by 2 bases and J by 7 bases; unmatched bases: 11. This CDR3 region has 17 residues. As DNA, the CDR3 is TGTGCCAGCAGCTTAGGGGACAGTCGGTTTGGCAATTCACCCCTCCACTTT. Its protein is CASSLGDSRFGNSPLHF.

The V and J genes are TRBV29-1 and TRBJ2-2, with D uncertain. CDR1 is SQVTM and CDR2 is ANQGSEA in the germline V gene. The CDR3 has 11 amino acids. The V gene lost 3 bases and the J gene lost 7 bases, with 6 bases spanning the gap. This chain's CDR3 is CSVDMDGELFF. As DNA, the CDR3 is TGCAGCGTTGATATGGACGGGGAGCTGTTTTTT.

The genes are TRBV2 and TRBJ1-1; TRBD1 might be the D (5 bases). V was cut by 3 bases and J by 0 bases, with 11 bases left in between. The CDR3 loop spans 15 amino acids. Germline CDR1 SNHLY, CDR2 FYNNEI. DNA for the CDR3: TGTGCCAGCAGTGAGGCCCAGGGATTGAACACTGAAGCTTTCTTT. Protein sequence: CASSEAQGLNTEAFF.

The chain has TRBV7-9 and TRBJ1-2, with a possible D match to TRBD1 (5 bases). The CDR3 length is 14 residues. Deletions cut 5 bases from V and 1 base from J, with 11 bases between. Germline lookup yields CDR1 SEHNR and CDR2 FQNEAQ (reference sequence). The CDR3 protein is CASSQRGGNYGYTF. The DNA for the CDR3 is TGTGCCAGCAGCCAGAGGGGCGGTAACTATGGCTACACCTTC.

DNA of the CDR3: TGTGCCAGCAACCATCCCGGGGTCTCCTACGAGCAGTACTTC. Encoded protein: CASNHPGVSYEQYF. This sequence joins TRBV7-2 and TRBJ2-1; D might be TRBD2 (5 bases). The tail of the sequence fits TRBJ2-7 better, so the J call may be wrong. There are 14 residues in the CDR3. The germline V gene encodes CDR1 SGHTA and CDR2 FQGNSA.

This clonotype has only a few counts. The chain joins TRBV5-1 to TRBJ2-3; 8 bases line up with TRBD1. Trimming cost V 1 base and J 4 bases; bases outside gene matches: 2. Germline V gene lookup returns CDR1 SGHRS and CDR2 YFSETQ. CDR3 length: 14 amino acids. The CDR3: CASSLPTGADTQYF. Written as DNA, the CDR3 is TGCGCCAGCAGCTTGCCGACAGGGGCAGATACGCAGTATTTT.

This clonotype was seen a single time. In DNA, the CDR3 is TGTGCCAGCTCGCTGGGACAGGGCCTCCACACCATATATTTT. This gives the protein CASSLGQGLHTIYF. The chain links TRBV18 to TRBJ1-3, with TRBD1 matching over 9 bases. This CDR3 region has 14 residues. V was clipped by 6 bases and J by 8 bases; unmatched bases: 8. The V gene's germline CDR1 is KGHSH and CDR2 LQKENI. Complete variable domain (other parts from reference TRBV18 and TRBJ1-3): NAGVMQNPRHLVRRRGQEARLRCSPMKGHSHVYWYRQLPEEGLKFMVYLQKENIIDESGMPKERFSAEFPKEGPSILRIQQVVRGDSAAYFCASSLGQGLHTIYFGEGSWLTVV.

The sample holds one count of this clonotype. The chain employs TRBV2 and TRBJ2-2, with 8 positions matching TRBD2. The junction had 4 bases not matched to a gene; V was cut back by 2 bases and J by 2 bases. The CDR3 has 16 residues. Germline lookup yields CDR1 SNHLY and CDR2 FYNNEI. The chain's CDR3 is CASSEPGGGNTGELFF. Here the CDR3 DNA reads TGTGCCAGCAGTGAACCCGGGGGGGGTAACACCGGGGAGCTGTTTTTT.

This clonotype was recorded a few times. The gene calls are TRBV7-8 and TRBJ2-3; 7 bases map to TRBD1. The ends lost 4 bases at V and 4 bases at J; junction bases unmatched: 5. CDR3 length equals 14 residues. Germline assignment: CDR1 SGHVS and CDR2 FQNEAQ. The CDR3 here is CASSSDRVSDTQYF. The CDR3 coding sequence is TGTGCCAGCAGCTCCGACAGGGTGTCAGATACGCAGTATTTT. The variable domain in full, with the rest retrieved from reference TRBV7-8 and TRBJ2-3, is GAGVSQSPRYKVAKRGQDVALRCDPISGHVSLFWYQQALGQGPEFLTYFQNEAQLDKSGLPSDRFFAERPEGSVSTLKIQRTQQEDSAVYLCASSSDRVSDTQYFGPGTRLTVL.

The gene calls are TRBV7-8 and TRBJ1-5; D is perhaps TRBD1 (5 bases). The V gene's germline CDR1 is SGHVS and CDR2 FQNEAQ. The length of the CDR3 is 13 residues. The ends were cut back, 11 bases at V and 2 bases at J, with 13 bases in the middle. The CDR3 bases are TGTGCCTGGGGGATAGGAGGCAATCAGCCCCAGCATTTT. Translation gives CAWGIGGNQPQHF. The full variable domain, with the rest looked up from reference TRBV7-8 and TRBJ1-5, is GAGVSQSPRYKVAKRGQDVALRCDPISGHVSLFWYQQALGQGPEFLTYFQNEAQLDKSGLPSDRFFAERPEGSVSTLKIQRTQQEDSAVYLCAWGIGGNQPQHFGDGTRLSIL.

The chain couples TRBV7-9 to TRBJ2-2; D is possibly TRBD2 (6 bases). CDR1 SEHNR and CDR2 FQNEAQ come from the germline V gene (reference sequence). V lost 10 bases and J lost 3, with 15 bases in between. CDR3 length: 14 residues. The CDR3 here is CATLGLYDTGELFF. The CDR3 DNA reads TGTGCCACCCTGGGACTTTACGACACCGGGGAGCTGTTTTTT. The variable domain in full, completed from reference TRBV7-9 and TRBJ2-2, reads DTGVSQNPRHKITKRGQNVTFRCDPISEHNRLYWYRQTLGQGPEFLTYFQNEAQLEKSRLLSDRFSAERPKGSFSTLEIQRTEQGDSAMYLCATLGLYDTGELFFGEGSRLTVL.

The chain couples TRBV29-1 to TRBJ1-2; no clear D gene. The germline gives CDR1 SQVTM, CDR2 ANQGSEA. The ends were cut back, 8 bases at V and 2 bases at J, with 12 bases in the middle. CDR3 length equals 12 residues. The chain's CDR3 is CSMRHPNYGYTF. The CDR3 nucleotides read TGCAGCATGAGACACCCCAACTATGGCTACACCTTC. The full variable domain, in which reference TRBV29-1 and TRBJ1-2 provide the parts outside the CDR3, is SAVISQKPSRDICQRGTSLTIQCQVDSQVTMMFWYRQQPGQSLTLIATANQGSEATYESGFVIDKFPISRPNLTFSTLTVSNMSPEDSSIYLCSMRHPNYGYTFGSGTRLTVV.

This clonotype was observed a handful of times. The chain has TRBV10-3 and TRBJ2-7, with D unclear. V dropped 8 bases and J dropped 1 base, with 12 bases sitting between them. This CDR3 comprises 13 residues. Germline CDR1 ENHRY, CDR2 SYGVKD. The CDR3, as DNA: TGTGCCATCTCCTCTCCTGATTCCTACGAGCAGTACTTC. Encoded protein: CAISSPDSYEQYF.

In regard to this clonotype: The conserved closing phenylalanine or tryptophan is absent in this CDR3, likely reflecting a read error. The genes are TRBV7-2 and TRBJ1-1; D is undetermined. The germline CDR1 and CDR2 sequences are SGHTA and FQGNSA. CDR3 length equals 15 residues. V shed 5 bases and J shed 3 bases, with 16 bases lying between them. The DNA for the CDR3 is TGTGCCAGCAGCCCTGGAGGCAGGAGGGACACTGAAGCTTTCCTT. Protein sequence: CASSPGGRRDTEAFL.

J is TRBJ2-5 and V is TRBV5-1; 11 nucleotides line up with TRBD1. After removal of 6 bases from V and 5 bases from J, the junction contained 9 bases not matched to a gene. The CDR3 has 15 amino acids. Germline assignment: CDR1 SGHRS and CDR2 YFSETQ. CDR3 nucleotides: TGCGCCAGCACCCCGTTAGGGGACAGGGGGGAGACCCAGTACTTC. This gives the protein CASTPLGDRGETQYF.

The chain is built from TRBV5-5 and TRBJ2-2; D is unresolved. Germline V gene lookup returns CDR1 SGHKS and CDR2 YYEKEE (reference sequence). Between the trimmed V and J ends, which lost 1 base and 6 bases, there was a span of 7 bases. The CDR3 runs 13 residues. CDR3 sequence (DNA): TGTGCCAGCAGCTTGAACGCTGCCGGGGAGCTGTTTTTT. Protein product: CASSLNAAGELFF.

V usage is TRBV25-1 and J usage is TRBJ2-3, with 10 bases that match TRBD2. The CDR3 is 14 residues long. Germline V gene lookup returns CDR1 MGHDK and CDR2 SYGVNS. The junction had 2 bases not matched to a gene; V was cut back by 8 bases and J by 0 bases. The CDR3 DNA reads as TGTGCCAGCGAAGCGGGGGGGAGCACAGATACGCAGTATTTT. It yields the protein CASEAGGSTDTQYF.

J is TRBJ2-5 and V is TRBV19; 9 bases agree with TRBD2. J was trimmed by 5 bases and V by 5 bases; bases with no gene match: 6. CDR1 is LNHDA, CDR2 SQIVND, per germline (reference sequence). This CDR3 has 14 amino acids. Here the CDR3 reads CASSGGLAVETQYF. The DNA for the CDR3 is TGTGCCAGTAGTGGGGGACTAGCTGTGGAGACCCAGTACTTC.

This clonotype was counted only a few times. V and J are TRBV20-1 and TRBJ2-1; TRBD1 is a possible D gene (5 bases). Deletions cut 3 bases from V and 12 bases from J, with 12 bases between. This CDR3 comprises 11 residues. CDR1 and CDR2 (germline): DFQATT, SNEGSKA (reference sequence). The CDR3 spells CSARVGQGQFF. The CDR3, as DNA: TGCAGTGCTAGGGTGGGGCAAGGGCAGTTCTTC.

The chain joins TRBV9 to TRBJ2-3; D is unclear. The CDR3 runs 14 residues. Germline V gene lookup returns CDR1 SGDLS and CDR2 YYNGEE. Trimming took off 1 base at V and 0 bases at J, with 6 bases between the two ends. The CDR3 DNA sequence: TGTGCCAGCAGCGTAAAGGCTAGCACAGATACGCAGTATTTT. Translation: CASSVKASTDTQYF.

The CDR3: CASSQDRDSQETQYF. In nucleotides, the CDR3 is TGCGCCAGCAGCCAAGATAGGGACTCGCAAGAGACCCAGTACTTC. V and J are TRBV4-1 and TRBJ2-5; D is possibly TRBD2 (6 bases). CDR1 is MGHRA and CDR2 is YSYEKL in the germline V gene. The CDR3 extends over 15 amino acids. Trimming shortened V by 0 bases and J by 2 bases, and 10 bases separated the two germline ends.

The genes are TRBV25-1 and TRBJ2-1; TRBD1 aligns across 9 bases. There are 16 residues in the CDR3. V dropped 1 base and J dropped 2; count of bases not matched to a gene: 3. Germline CDR1 reads MGHDK; CDR2 reads SYGVNS. For the CDR3, the DNA is TGTGCCAGCAGTGAATGGACAGGGGCAGCCTACAATGAGCAGTTCTTC. Translating it yields CASSEWTGAAYNEQFF.

The genes are TRBV12-3 or TRBV12-4 and TRBJ1-5; D is unclear. Between the trimmed V and J ends, which lost 3 bases and 4 bases, there was a span of 10 bases. The CDR3 sequence is 14 residues long. The CDR3 region has the DNA TGTGCCAGCAGTTTTTCAGGTAGTAATCAGCCCCAGCATTTT. It encodes CASSFSGSNQPQHF.

The chain joins TRBV11-3 to TRBJ2-2, with a possible D match to TRBD2 (6 bases). The V gene lost 3 bases and the J gene lost 3 bases, with 11 bases spanning the gap. This CDR3 has 15 residues. Germline CDR1 reads SGHNT; CDR2 reads YENEEA. CDR3 residues: CASSFGGADTGELFF. The CDR3 DNA reads as TGTGCCAGCAGCTTTGGAGGGGCGGACACCGGGGAGCTGTTTTTT.

This clonotype was found once. This rearrangement joins TRBV9 to TRBJ2-3, with 9 bases matching TRBD2. The V gene's germline CDR1 is SGDLS and CDR2 YYNGEE. V trimming: 0 bases; J trimming: 3 bases; junction bases outside the gene matches: 8. The CDR3 totals 17 residues. CDR3 amino acids: CASSVEASGVQTDTQYF. CDR3 nucleotide sequence: TGTGCCAGCAGCGTAGAGGCTAGCGGGGTCCAAACAGATACGCAGTATTTT.

The rearrangement links TRBV29-1 to TRBJ2-3; no firm D call. V was shortened by 6 bases and J by 1 base, with 17 bases between the two germline ends. Germline values: CDR1 SQVTM, CDR2 ANQGSEA. This CDR3 is 15 amino acids long. The CDR3 loop is CSVGIELLGTDTQYF. In DNA, the CDR3 is TGCAGCGTGGGAATCGAATTACTCGGCACAGATACGCAGTATTTT.

This sequence joins TRBV7-9 and TRBJ1-1, with 9 bases identical to TRBD1. Unmatched junction bases numbered 16, after V lost 6 bases and J lost 5 bases. Germline V gene data show CDR1 as SEHNR and CDR2 as FQNEAQ (reference sequence). The CDR3 is 17 residues long. CDR3 sequence (DNA): TGTGCCAGCAGTGAGTTTCTACAGGGGGCGAGAGGGACTGAAGCTTTCTTT. Protein: CASSEFLQGARGTEAFF.